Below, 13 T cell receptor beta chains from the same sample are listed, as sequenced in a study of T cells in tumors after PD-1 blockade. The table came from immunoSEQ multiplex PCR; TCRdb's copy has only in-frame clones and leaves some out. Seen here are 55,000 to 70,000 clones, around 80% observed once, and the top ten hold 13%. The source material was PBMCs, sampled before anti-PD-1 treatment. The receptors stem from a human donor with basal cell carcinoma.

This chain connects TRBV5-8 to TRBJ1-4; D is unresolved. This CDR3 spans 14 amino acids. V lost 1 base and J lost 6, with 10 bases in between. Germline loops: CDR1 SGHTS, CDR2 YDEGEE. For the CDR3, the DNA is TGTGCCAGCAGCTTGAGATTACTCGATGAAAAACTGTTTTTT. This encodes CASSLRLLDEKLFF.

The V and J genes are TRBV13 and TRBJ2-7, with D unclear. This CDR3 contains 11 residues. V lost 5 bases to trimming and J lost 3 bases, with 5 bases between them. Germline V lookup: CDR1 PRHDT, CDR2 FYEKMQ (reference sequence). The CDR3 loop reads CASSDNYEQYF. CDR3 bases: TGTGCCAGCAGCGACAACTACGAGCAGTACTTC.

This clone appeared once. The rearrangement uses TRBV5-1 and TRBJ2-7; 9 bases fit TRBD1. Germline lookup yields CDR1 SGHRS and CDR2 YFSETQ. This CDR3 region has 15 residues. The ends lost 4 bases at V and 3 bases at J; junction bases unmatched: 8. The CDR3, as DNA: TGCGCCAGCAGCCCCGGACAGGGGACCCACTACGAGCAGTACTTC. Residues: CASSPGQGTHYEQYF.

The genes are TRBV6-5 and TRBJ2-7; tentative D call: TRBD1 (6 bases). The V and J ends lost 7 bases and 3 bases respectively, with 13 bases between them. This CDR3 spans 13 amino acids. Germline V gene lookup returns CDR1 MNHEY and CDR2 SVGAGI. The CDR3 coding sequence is TGTGCCAGCACCCAAACGACAGGCTACGAGCAGTACTTC. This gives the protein CASTQTTGYEQYF.

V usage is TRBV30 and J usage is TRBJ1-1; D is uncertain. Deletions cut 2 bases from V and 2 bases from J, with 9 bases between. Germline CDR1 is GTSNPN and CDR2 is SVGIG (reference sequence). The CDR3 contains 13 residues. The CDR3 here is CAWSTAGNTEAFF. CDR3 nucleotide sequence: TGTGCCTGGAGTACGGCGGGTAACACTGAAGCTTTCTTT.

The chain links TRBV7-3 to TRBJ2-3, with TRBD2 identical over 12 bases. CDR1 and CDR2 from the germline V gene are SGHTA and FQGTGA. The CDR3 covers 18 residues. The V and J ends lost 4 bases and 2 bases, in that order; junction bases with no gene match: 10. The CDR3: CASSSPSGGAQDTDTQYF. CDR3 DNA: TGTGCCAGCAGCTCTCCTAGCGGGGGGGCCCAGGACACAGATACGCAGTATTTT.

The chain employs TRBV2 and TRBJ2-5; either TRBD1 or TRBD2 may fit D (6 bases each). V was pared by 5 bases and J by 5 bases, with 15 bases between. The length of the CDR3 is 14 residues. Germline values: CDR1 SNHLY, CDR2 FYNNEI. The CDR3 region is CASSWLGGLETQYF. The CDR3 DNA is TGTGCCAGCAGTTGGTTGGGGGGCCTGGAGACCCAGTACTTC.

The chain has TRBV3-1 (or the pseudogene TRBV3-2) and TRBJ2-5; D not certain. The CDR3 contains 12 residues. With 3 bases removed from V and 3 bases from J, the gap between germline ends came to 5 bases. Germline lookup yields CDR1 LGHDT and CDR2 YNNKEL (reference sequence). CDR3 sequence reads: CASSQEEETQYF. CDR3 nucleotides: TGTGCCAGCAGCCAGGAAGAAGAGACCCAGTACTTC.

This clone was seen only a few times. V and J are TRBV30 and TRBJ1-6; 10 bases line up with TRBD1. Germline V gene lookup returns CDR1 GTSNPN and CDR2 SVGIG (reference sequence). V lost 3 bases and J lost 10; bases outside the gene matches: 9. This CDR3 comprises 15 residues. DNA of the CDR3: TGTGCCTGGAGACCACCGGGACAGGGGTTCTCACCCCTCCACTTT. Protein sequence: CAWRPPGQGFSPLHF.

The CDR3 here is CASSYRGSEQYF. The CDR3, as DNA: TGTGCCAGCAGTTACCGCGGAAGCGAGCAGTACTTC. The chain couples TRBV6-5 to TRBJ2-7; no clear D gene. V was pared by 2 bases and J by 6 bases, with 8 bases between. This CDR3 has 12 amino acids. The germline CDR1 and CDR2 sequences are MNHEY and SVGAGI.

The CDR3 loop reads CASSLLAGVNNEQFF. The CDR3 DNA is TGTGCCAGCAGTCTTCTAGCGGGAGTAAACAATGAGCAGTTCTTC. The rearrangement joins TRBV6-5 to TRBJ2-1, with 10 bases fitting TRBD2. Germline CDR1 is MNHEY and CDR2 is SVGAGI. This CDR3 has 15 residues. V shed 5 bases, J shed 5 bases, and the junction held 6 bases outside the gene matches.

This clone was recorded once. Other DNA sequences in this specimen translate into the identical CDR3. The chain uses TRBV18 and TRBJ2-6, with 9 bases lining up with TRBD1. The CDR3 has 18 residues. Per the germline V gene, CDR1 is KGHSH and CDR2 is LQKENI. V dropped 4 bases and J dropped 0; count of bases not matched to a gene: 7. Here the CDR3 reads CASSQQGAALSGANVLTF. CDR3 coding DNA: TGTGCCAGCTCACAACAGGGGGCAGCTCTCTCTGGGGCCAACGTCCTGACTTTC. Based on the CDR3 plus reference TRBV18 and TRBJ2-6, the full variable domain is NAGVMQNPRHLVRRRGQEARLRCSPMKGHSHVYWYRQLPEEGLKFMVYLQKENIIDESGMPKERFSAEFPKEGPSILRIQQVVRGDSAAYFCASSQQGAALSGANVLTFGAGSRLTVL.

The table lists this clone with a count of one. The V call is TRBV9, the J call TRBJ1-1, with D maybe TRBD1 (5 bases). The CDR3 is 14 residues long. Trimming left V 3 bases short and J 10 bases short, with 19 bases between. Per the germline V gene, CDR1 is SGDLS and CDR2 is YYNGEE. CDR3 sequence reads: CASSARDARGGAFF. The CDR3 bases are TGTGCCAGCAGCGCCCGGGACGCTCGGGGGGGAGCTTTCTTT.